The 2 T cell receptor beta chains listed next were all sequenced from one sample in a study of shared clonotypes between healthy human individuals. Only in-frame clones appear in the TCRdb table, and some are missing; sequencing was by immunoSEQ multiplex PCR. This table holds about 2.4 million clones, over 85% found once. Source material: naive CD4+ T cells from PBMCs. As for subset: CD45RA+ positively selected. The receptors were sampled from a man aged 18-30 years in good health. Some clones in this sample may be carry-over from other donors' samples.

This chain joins TRBV4-3 and TRBJ1-2, with D tentatively TRBD1 (6 bases). Trimming shortened V by 4 bases and J by 4 bases, and 16 bases separated the two germline ends. Germline V gene data show CDR1 as LGHNA and CDR2 as YSLEER. The CDR3 totals 15 residues. The CDR3 sequence is CASSRGETGTYGYTF. The CDR3 nucleotides are TGCGCCAGCAGCCGGGGGGAGACAGGAACCTATGGCTACACCTTC.

The rearrangement uses TRBV7-3 and TRBJ2-1, with 10 bases identical to TRBD2. This CDR3 is 14 amino acids long. Germline V gene data show CDR1 as SGHTA and CDR2 as FQGTGA. V gave up 5 bases and J gave up 9 bases; unmatched junction bases: 7. The CDR3 sequence: CASSNLAGESEQFF. The DNA of the CDR3 is TGTGCCAGCAGCAATCTAGCGGGAGAGAGTGAGCAGTTCTTC.